This T cell receptor (beta chain) was found in a study of long-term antiretroviral therapy in people with HIV. They ran version v3.0 of the immunoSEQ assay at survey level. Using immunoSEQ multiplex PCR, the repertoire was profiled, and TCRdb retains in-frame clones only, with some absent. The repertoire holds around 17,000 clones, with about 95% as singletons. On this clone itself: Its antigen is still unknown.

J was trimmed by 5 bases and V by 0 bases; bases with no gene match: 3. In germline, CDR1 is MGHRA, CDR2 YSYEKL. CDR3 length equals 14 residues. Regarding the study as a whole: Samples were collected from 2004 to 2017 under possibly less effective ART regimens.

The clonotype comes from a man between 25 and 39 years old with HIV. The chain combines TRBV4-1 with TRBJ2-5, with 7 bases matching TRBD2. The source was unsorted PBMCs, collected 10 to 12 years after starting antiretroviral therapy. CDR3 sequence reads: CASSQDGGRETQYF. The CDR3 bases are TGCGCCAGCAGCCAAGACGGGGGGAGGGAGACCCAGTACTTC.